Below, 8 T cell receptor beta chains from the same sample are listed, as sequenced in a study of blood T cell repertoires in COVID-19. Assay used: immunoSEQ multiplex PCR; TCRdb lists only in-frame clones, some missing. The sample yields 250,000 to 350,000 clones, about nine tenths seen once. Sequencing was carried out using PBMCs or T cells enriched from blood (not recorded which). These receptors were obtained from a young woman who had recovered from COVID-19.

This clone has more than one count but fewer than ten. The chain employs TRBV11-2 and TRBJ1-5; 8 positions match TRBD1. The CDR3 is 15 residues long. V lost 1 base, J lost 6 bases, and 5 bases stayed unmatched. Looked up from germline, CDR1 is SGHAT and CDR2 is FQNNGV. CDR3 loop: CASSLGTGGGQPQHF. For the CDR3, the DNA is TGTGCCAGCAGCTTAGGTACAGGGGGTGGTCAGCCCCAGCATTTT.

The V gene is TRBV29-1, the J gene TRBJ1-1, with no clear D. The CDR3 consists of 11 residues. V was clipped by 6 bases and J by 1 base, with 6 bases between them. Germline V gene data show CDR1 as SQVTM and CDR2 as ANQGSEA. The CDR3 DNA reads TGCAGCGTAGGAGAGAACACTGAAGCTTTCTTT. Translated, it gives CSVGENTEAFF.

The CDR3 DNA sequence: TGTGCCAGTAGTCAGGGGGCAGATGATGGCTACACCTTC. Its protein is CASSQGADDGYTF. The rearrangement links TRBV19 to TRBJ1-2, with TRBD1 identical over 8 bases. With V trimmed by 5 bases and J by 6 bases, 5 bases remained unmatched. Germline values: CDR1 LNHDA, CDR2 SQIVND (reference sequence). The CDR3 consists of 13 residues.

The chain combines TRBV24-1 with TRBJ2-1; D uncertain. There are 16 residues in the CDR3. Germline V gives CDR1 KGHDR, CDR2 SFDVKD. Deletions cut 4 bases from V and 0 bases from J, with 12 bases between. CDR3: CATSDPGFSSYNEQFF. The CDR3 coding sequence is TGTGCCACCAGTGACCCCGGGTTTAGCTCCTACAATGAGCAGTTCTTC.

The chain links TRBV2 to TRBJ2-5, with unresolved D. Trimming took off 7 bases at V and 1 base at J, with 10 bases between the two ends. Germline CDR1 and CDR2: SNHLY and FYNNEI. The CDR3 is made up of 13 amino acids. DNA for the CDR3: TGTGCCAGCAAGCAGGAACGCCAAGAGACCCAGTACTTC. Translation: CASKQERQETQYF.

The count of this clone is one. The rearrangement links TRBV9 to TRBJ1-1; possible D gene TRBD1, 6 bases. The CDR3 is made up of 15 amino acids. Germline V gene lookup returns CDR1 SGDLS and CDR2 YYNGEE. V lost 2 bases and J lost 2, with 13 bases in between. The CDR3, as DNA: TGTGCCAGCAGCGTTCCCTCAGGGGCCAACACTGAAGCTTTCTTT. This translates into CASSVPSGANTEAFF.

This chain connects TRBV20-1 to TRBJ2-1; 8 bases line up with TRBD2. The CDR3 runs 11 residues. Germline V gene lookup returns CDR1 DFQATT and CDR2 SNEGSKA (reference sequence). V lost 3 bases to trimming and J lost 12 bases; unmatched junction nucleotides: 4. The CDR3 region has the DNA TGCAGTGCTAGCGGGCTAGCGGGGCAGTTCTTC. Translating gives CSASGLAGQFF.

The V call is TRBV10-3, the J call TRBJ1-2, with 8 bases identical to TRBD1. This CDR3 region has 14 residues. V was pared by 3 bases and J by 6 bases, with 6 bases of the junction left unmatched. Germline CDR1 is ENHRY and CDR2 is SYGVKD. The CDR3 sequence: CAISDRTGIDGYTF. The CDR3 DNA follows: TGTGCCATCAGTGATAGGACAGGGATAGATGGCTACACCTTC.